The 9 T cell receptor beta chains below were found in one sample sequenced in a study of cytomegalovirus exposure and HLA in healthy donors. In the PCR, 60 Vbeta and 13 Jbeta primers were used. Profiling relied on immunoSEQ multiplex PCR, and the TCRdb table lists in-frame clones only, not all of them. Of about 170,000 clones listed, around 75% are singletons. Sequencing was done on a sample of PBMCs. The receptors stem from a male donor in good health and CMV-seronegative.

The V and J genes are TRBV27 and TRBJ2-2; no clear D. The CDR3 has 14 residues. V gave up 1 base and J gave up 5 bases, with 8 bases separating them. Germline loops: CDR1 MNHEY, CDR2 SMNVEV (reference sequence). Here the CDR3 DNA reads TGTGCCAGCAGTTTATTGCTAGGTACCGGGGAGCTGTTTTTT. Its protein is CASSLLLGTGELFF.

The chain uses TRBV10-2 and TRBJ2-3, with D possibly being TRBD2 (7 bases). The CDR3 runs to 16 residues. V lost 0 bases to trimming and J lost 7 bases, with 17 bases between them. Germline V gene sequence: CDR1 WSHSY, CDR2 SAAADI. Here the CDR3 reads CASSESRGAPGNTQYF. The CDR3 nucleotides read TGCGCCAGCAGTGAGTCCCGGGGGGCACCGGGGAATACGCAGTATTTT.

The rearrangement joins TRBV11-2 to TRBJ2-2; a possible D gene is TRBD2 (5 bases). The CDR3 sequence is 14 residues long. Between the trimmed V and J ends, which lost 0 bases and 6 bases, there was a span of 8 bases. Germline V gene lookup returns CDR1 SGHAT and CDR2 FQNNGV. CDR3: CASSLDVGAGELFF. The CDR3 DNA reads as TGTGCCAGCAGCTTAGATGTCGGGGCCGGGGAGCTGTTTTTT.

CDR3 DNA sequence: TGCGCCAGCAGCCCAGGGTGGACAGGGATCTACGAGCAGTACTTC. It encodes CASSPGWTGIYEQYF. V gene TRBV4-1 combines with J gene TRBJ2-7; 8 positions match TRBD1. The CDR3 is 15 amino acids. CDR1 and CDR2 (germline): MGHRA, YSYEKL. Trimming took 4 bases from V and 3 from J; bases not matched to a gene: 8.

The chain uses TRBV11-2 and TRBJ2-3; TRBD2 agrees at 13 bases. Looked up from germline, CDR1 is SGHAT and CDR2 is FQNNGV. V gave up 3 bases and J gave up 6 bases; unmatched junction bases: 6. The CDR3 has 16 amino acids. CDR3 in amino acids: CASSLTSGGYIDTQYF. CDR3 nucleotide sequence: TGTGCCAGCAGCTTGACTAGCGGGGGGTATATCGATACGCAGTATTTT.

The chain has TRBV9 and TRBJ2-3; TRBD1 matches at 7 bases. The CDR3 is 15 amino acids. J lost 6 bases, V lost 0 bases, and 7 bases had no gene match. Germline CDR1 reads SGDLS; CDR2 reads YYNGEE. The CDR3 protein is CASSVEGQLGDTQYF. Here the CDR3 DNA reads TGTGCCAGCAGCGTAGAGGGACAGTTGGGCGATACGCAGTATTTT.

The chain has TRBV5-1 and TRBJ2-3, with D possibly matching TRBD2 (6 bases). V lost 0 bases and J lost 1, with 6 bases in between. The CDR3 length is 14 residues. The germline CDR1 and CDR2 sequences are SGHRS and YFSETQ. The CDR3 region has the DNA TGCGCCAGCAGCTTGGCTAGCGGCACAGATACGCAGTATTTT. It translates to CASSLASGTDTQYF.

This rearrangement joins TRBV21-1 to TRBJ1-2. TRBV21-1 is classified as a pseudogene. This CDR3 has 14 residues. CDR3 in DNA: TGTGCCAGCACTCCAAACCCGGGGGGGTATGGCTACACCTTC. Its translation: CASTPNPGGYGYTF.

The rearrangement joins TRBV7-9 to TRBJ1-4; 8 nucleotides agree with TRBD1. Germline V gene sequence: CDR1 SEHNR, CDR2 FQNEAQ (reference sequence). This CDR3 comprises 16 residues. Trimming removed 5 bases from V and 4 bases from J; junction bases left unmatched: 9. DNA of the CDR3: TGTGCCAGCAGCCCCGGGACAGGCGGGAGTAATGAAAAACTGTTTTTT. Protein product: CASSPGTGGSNEKLFF.